A selection of T cell receptor beta chains follows, all from one sample in a study of cytomegalovirus exposure and HLA in healthy donors. Generated by immunoSEQ multiplex PCR, the TCRdb table keeps only in-frame clones and is missing some. This table has around 120,000 clones, over 60% appearing once. Sequenced: PBMCs. The receptor source for this set is a human donor in good health. Each CDR3 is given with its conserved first and last residue. The D gene is left open where the match is weak.

D gene: .
J gene: TRBJ2-6
V gene: TRBV6-4
CDR3 protein: CASSEGPGANVLTF

D gene: TRBD2
J gene: TRBJ2-5
V gene: TRBV19
CDR3 protein: CASSGQTSGKETQYF

D gene: .
J gene: TRBJ2-6
V gene: TRBV28
CDR3 protein: CASSLSGANGLTF

D gene: .
J gene: TRBJ2-4
V gene: TRBV5-1
CDR3 protein: CASSFLGNIQYF

D gene: TRBD2
J gene: TRBJ2-1
V gene: TRBV6-5
CDR3 protein: CASSLSGSNEQFF

D gene: .
J gene: TRBJ1-2
V gene: TRBV7-8
CDR3 protein: CASSLRDGLGGYTF

D gene: .
J gene: TRBJ1-1
V gene: TRBV7-3
CDR3 protein: CASSPYTGRATEAFF

D gene: TRBD1
J gene: TRBJ1-5
V gene: TRBV10-3
CDR3 protein: CATQGARGNQPQHF

D gene: .
J gene: TRBJ1-1
V gene: TRBV28
CDR3 protein: CASTPGGADTEAFF

D gene: .
J gene: TRBJ1-1
V gene: TRBV6-1
CDR3 protein: CASKDGTLTEAFF

D gene: TRBD2
J gene: TRBJ2-2
V gene: TRBV11-2
CDR3 protein: CASSLGGLAGTNTGELFF

D gene: .
J gene: TRBJ1-2
V gene: TRBV10-3
CDR3 protein: CAISATYGYTF

D gene: .
J gene: TRBJ1-1
V gene: TRBV10-2
CDR3 protein: CASSGAGGRTEAFF

D gene: TRBD1
J gene: TRBJ1-2
V gene: TRBV5-6
CDR3 protein: CASSLRQGTGGYTF

D gene: .
J gene: TRBJ2-2
V gene: TRBV15
CDR3 protein: CATSRAFVFTGLTGELFF

D gene: TRBD2
J gene: TRBJ2-5
V gene: TRBV19
CDR3 protein: CASSIKRGQETQYF

D gene: .
J gene: TRBJ2-7
V gene: TRBV11-3
CDR3 protein: CASSAPAAYEQYF

D gene: .
J gene: TRBJ2-2
V gene: TRBV7-9
CDR3 protein: CASSLYKGANTGELFF

D gene: TRBD2
J gene: TRBJ2-7
V gene: TRBV2
CDR3 protein: CASRTATSGNYEQYF

D gene: TRBD1
J gene: TRBJ2-7
V gene: TRBV10-3
CDR3 protein: CAISGTDGTDEQYF

D gene: TRBD2
J gene: TRBJ2-3
V gene: TRBV7-2
CDR3 protein: CASSFTSGRSDTQYF

D gene: TRBD1
J gene: TRBJ1-2
V gene: TRBV6-1
CDR3 protein: CATMDRSRGGYTF

D gene: .
J gene: TRBJ2-2
V gene: TRBV9
CDR3 protein: CASSVVQGLAGELFF

D gene: TRBD1
J gene: TRBJ2-4
V gene: TRBV28
CDR3 protein: CASSFIDPRDRAQSPIQQYF

D gene: TRBD2
J gene: TRBJ2-2
V gene: TRBV7-3
CDR3 protein: CASSLVPSGSAGELFF

D gene: TRBD1
J gene: TRBJ2-4
V gene: TRBV25-1
CDR3 protein: CASSEKKDREVAKNIQYF

D gene: TRBD2
J gene: TRBJ2-7
V gene: TRBV11-3
CDR3 protein: CASSFESGTSGRLYF

D gene: TRBD1
J gene: TRBJ1-3
V gene: TRBV19
CDR3 protein: CASSIVTGRADTIYF

D gene: TRBD1
J gene: TRBJ1-1
V gene: TRBV29-1
CDR3 protein: CSVGGDRGRSTEAFF

D gene: .
J gene: TRBJ1-1
V gene: TRBV28
CDR3 protein: CASSPPQRHTEAFF

D gene: TRBD2
J gene: TRBJ2-1
V gene: TRBV5-6
CDR3 protein: CASVLSGRAGYNEQFF

D gene: .
J gene: TRBJ1-4
V gene: TRBV6-6
CDR3 protein: CASRSGVEGEKLFF

D gene: TRBD2
J gene: TRBJ2-3
V gene: TRBV10-3
CDR3 protein: CAISESLASGGSTDTQYF

D gene: .
J gene: TRBJ2-7
V gene: TRBV30
CDR3 protein: CAWSRGGGPQDEQYF

D gene: TRBD2
J gene: TRBJ2-7
V gene: TRBV11-2
CDR3 protein: CASNPREVWYEQYF

D gene: .
J gene: TRBJ2-5
V gene: TRBV28
CDR3 protein: CASSSPHLTGHQWETQYF

D gene: .
J gene: TRBJ2-1
V gene: TRBV6-4
CDR3 protein: CASSDPEADNEQFF

D gene: .
J gene: TRBJ2-7
V gene: TRBV11-2
CDR3 protein: CASSVSVSTPASNYEQYF

D gene: TRBD2
J gene: TRBJ2-1
V gene: TRBV5-1
CDR3 protein: CASSLMGTSGSNEQFF

D gene: TRBD1
J gene: TRBJ1-1
V gene: TRBV9
CDR3 protein: CASSVTGVEAFF

D gene: .
J gene: TRBJ1-1
V gene: TRBV19
CDR3 protein: CASSGQGKTEAFF

D gene: TRBD1
J gene: TRBJ1-1
V gene: TRBV2
CDR3 protein: CASSAGGPNTEAFF

D gene: TRBD2
J gene: TRBJ2-1
V gene: TRBV27
CDR3 protein: CASSFQLAGVNEQFF

D gene: .
J gene: TRBJ2-1
V gene: TRBV30
CDR3 protein: CAWRQDSGYGNEQFF

D gene: .
J gene: TRBJ1-2
V gene: TRBV10-3
CDR3 protein: CAISAGGGYTF

D gene: .
J gene: TRBJ1-1
V gene: TRBV6-5
CDR3 protein: CASRRQENTEAFF

D gene: .
J gene: TRBJ1-5
V gene: TRBV12-2
CDR3 protein: CASRSDSDNQPQHF

D gene: TRBD2
J gene: TRBJ2-1
V gene: TRBV5-1
CDR3 protein: CASSQGLAGGPGLNEQFF

D gene: TRBD1
J gene: TRBJ2-7
V gene: TRBV11-2
CDR3 protein: CASTPRGTGSYEQYF